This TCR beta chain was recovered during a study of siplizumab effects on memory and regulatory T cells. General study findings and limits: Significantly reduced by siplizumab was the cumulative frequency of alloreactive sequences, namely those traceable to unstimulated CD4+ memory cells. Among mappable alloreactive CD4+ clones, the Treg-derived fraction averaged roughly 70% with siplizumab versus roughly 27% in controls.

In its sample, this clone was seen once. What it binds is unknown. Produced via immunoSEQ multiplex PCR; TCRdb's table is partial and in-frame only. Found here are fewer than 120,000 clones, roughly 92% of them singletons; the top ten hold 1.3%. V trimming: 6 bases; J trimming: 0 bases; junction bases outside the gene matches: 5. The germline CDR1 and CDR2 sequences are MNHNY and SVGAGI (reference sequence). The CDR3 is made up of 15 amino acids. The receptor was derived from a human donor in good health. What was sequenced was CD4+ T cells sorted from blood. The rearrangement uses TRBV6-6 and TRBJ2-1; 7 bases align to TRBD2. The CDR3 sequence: CASRSLADSYNEQFF. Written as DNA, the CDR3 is TGTGCCAGCAGATCCCTAGCGGACTCCTACAATGAGCAGTTCTTC.